This entry lists 15 T cell receptor beta chains sequenced from one sample in a study of radiation and T cells in renal cell carcinoma. The protocol was immunoSEQ multiplex PCR, while the TCRdb copy is restricted to in-frame clones and leaves out a portion. Of 13,000 or so clones detected, 55% to 70% appear once; the ten largest clones hold 13%. Treatment given: treatment-naive control, cytoreductive nephrectomy. Sequences were derived from tumor tissue, sampled from a patient whose treatment was nephrectomy without radiotherapy. Receptors were obtained from a man in his fifties or sixties with renal cell carcinoma.

This clone was seen a single time. The chain recombines TRBV7-9 with TRBJ1-4; D possibly corresponds to TRBD1 (6 bases). Trimming took off 1 base at V and 3 bases at J, with 6 bases between the two ends. Germline V gene lookup returns CDR1 SEHNR and CDR2 FQNEAQ (reference sequence). The CDR3 is made up of 14 amino acids. CDR3 DNA sequence: TGTGCCAGCAGCTTAGGGGGGCCTAATGAAAAACTGTTTTTT. Encoded protein: CASSLGGPNEKLFF.

This clone was seen more than once but under ten times. The chain couples TRBV5-1 to TRBJ2-7; 12 nucleotides match TRBD1. The CDR3 is 19 amino acids. Germline assignment: CDR1 SGHRS and CDR2 YFSETQ. The V and J ends lost 0 bases and 7 bases, in that order; junction bases with no gene match: 17. DNA of the CDR3: TGCGCCAGCAGCTTGGCCCCTACGAGGGGGGGACAGGGGGCTCGGGAGCAGTACTTC. It is translated as CASSLAPTRGGQGAREQYF.

V and J are TRBV6-1 and TRBJ2-7; no clear D. This CDR3 has 12 amino acids. The germline V gene encodes CDR1 MNHNS and CDR2 SASEGT. V lost 8 bases and J lost 1, with 9 bases in between. CDR3 protein: CASGKASYEQYF. The CDR3 nucleotides read TGTGCCAGCGGGAAAGCTTCCTACGAGCAGTACTTC.

This clone was counted only a few times. The chain combines TRBV6-5 with TRBJ2-6; D is uncertain. V gave up 6 bases and J gave up 0 bases, with 6 bases separating them. This CDR3 has 14 residues. Germline V CDR1 and CDR2: MNHEY, SVGAGI. Written as DNA, the CDR3 is TGTGCCAGCAGGGGGAACTCTGGGGCCAACGTCCTGACTTTC. Its protein product is CASRGNSGANVLTF.

The chain recombines TRBV30 with TRBJ2-1, with a weak D call TRBD2 (5 bases). Trimming shortened V by 4 bases and J by 7 bases, and 14 bases separated the two germline ends. CDR1 is GTSNPN and CDR2 is SVGIG in the germline V gene (reference sequence). This CDR3 has 13 residues. CDR3 protein: CAWNVKRQNEQFF. Here the CDR3 DNA reads TGTGCCTGGAACGTAAAGCGGCAGAATGAGCAGTTCTTC.

CDR3 in DNA: TGTGCCAGTAGTAGGACAGACACCAACACTGAAGCTTTCTTT. Translation gives CASSRTDTNTEAFF. The chain is built from TRBV19 and TRBJ1-1, with TRBD1 as a possible D gene (6 bases). Per the germline V gene, CDR1 is LNHDA and CDR2 is SQIVND (reference sequence). The V end was cut by 4 bases, the J end by 2 bases, with 11 bases between. This CDR3 contains 14 residues.

The chain combines TRBV27 with TRBJ1-4; TRBD1 agrees at 10 bases. This CDR3 contains 14 residues. Germline V CDR1 and CDR2: MNHEY, SMNVEV (reference sequence). With V trimmed by 5 bases and J by 8 bases, 5 bases remained unmatched. CDR3 in amino acids: CASSPDRGREKLFF. CDR3 bases: TGTGCCAGCAGTCCGGACAGGGGGAGGGAAAAACTGTTTTTT. The full variable domain, completed using reference TRBV27 and TRBJ1-4, is EAQVTQNPRYLITVTGKKLTVTCSQNMNHEYMSWYRQDPGLGLRQIYYSMNVEVTDKGDVPEGYKVSRKEKRNFPLILESPSPNQTSLYFCASSPDRGREKLFFGSGTQLSVL.

This clone was recorded a few times. The chain combines TRBV18 with TRBJ2-6; possibly TRBD1 for D (5 bases). Germline V CDR1 and CDR2: KGHSH, LQKENI. This CDR3 contains 17 residues. V was cut by 3 bases and J by 0 bases, with 12 bases left in between. The CDR3 DNA is TGTGCCAGCTCACCTTTCCAGGGTGGCTCTGGGGCCAACGTCCTGACTTTC. Translation: CASSPFQGGSGANVLTF.

The genes are TRBV5-1 and TRBJ2-6, with unresolved D. This CDR3 has 15 residues. Germline V gene data show CDR1 as SGHRS and CDR2 as YFSETQ. V was clipped by 1 base and J by 1 base, with 6 bases between them. CDR3 nucleotide sequence: TGCGCCAGCAGCTTGCCGACTTCTGGGGCCAACGTCCTGACTTTC. This gives the protein CASSLPTSGANVLTF. The full variable domain, with the rest looked up from reference TRBV5-1 and TRBJ2-6, is KAGVTQTPRYLIKTRGQQVTLSCSPISGHRSVSWYQQTPGQGLQFLFEYFSETQRNKGNFPGRFSGRQFSNSRSEMNVSTLELGDSALYLCASSLPTSGANVLTFGAGSRLTVL.

The table lists this clone with a count of one. This chain uses TRBV9 with TRBJ2-7; tentative D call: TRBD1 (6 bases). V gave up 4 bases and J gave up 6 bases, with 17 bases separating them. Germline V gives CDR1 SGDLS, CDR2 YYNGEE. This CDR3 contains 14 residues. CDR3 protein: CASSSRQDPLEQYF. The CDR3 DNA sequence: TGTGCCAGCAGCTCCCGACAGGATCCTCTCGAGCAGTACTTC.

The CDR3 reads CASSLVQGPDEQYF. The CDR3 nucleotides read TGTGCCAGCAGCTTAGTGCAGGGACCGGACGAGCAGTACTTC. The chain recombines TRBV11-2 with TRBJ2-7; perhaps D is TRBD1 or TRBD2 (5 bases each). The CDR3 extends over 14 amino acids. V dropped 1 base and J dropped 5 bases, with 12 bases sitting between them. Germline CDR1 reads SGHAT; CDR2 reads FQNNGV.

The genes are TRBV7-9 and TRBJ1-1; 7 nucleotides match TRBD1. Germline-derived CDR1 and CDR2 are SEHNR and FQNEAQ (reference sequence). The CDR3 is made up of 12 amino acids. The ends lost 5 bases at V and 8 bases at J; junction bases unmatched: 5. The CDR3 DNA reads TGTGCCAGCAGCCTACAGGGGCTAGAAGCTTTCTTT. It specifies CASSLQGLEAFF.

The chain is built from TRBV27 and TRBJ2-7, with D possibly being TRBD2 (7 bases). From germline, CDR1 is MNHEY and CDR2 SMNVEV (reference sequence). V dropped 6 bases and J dropped 3 bases, with 18 bases sitting between them. The CDR3 is 15 amino acids. CDR3 nucleotide sequence: TGTGCCAGCAGCCTGGAGGGGGGGCGGGTCTACGAGCAGTACTTC. Translating gives CASSLEGGRVYEQYF.

The genes are TRBV6-1 and TRBJ1-4, with 10 bases matching TRBD1. CDR3 size: 15 residues. CDR1 MNHNS and CDR2 SASEGT come from the germline V gene. The V gene end was trimmed by 8 bases and the J gene end by 8 bases; junction bases not matched to a gene: 11. The DNA for the CDR3 is TGTGCCAGCGTCATAGTAGGGACAGGGGACGAAAAACTGTTTTTT. Translating gives CASVIVGTGDEKLFF.

The V call is TRBV6-5, the J call TRBJ1-2; no firm D call. This CDR3 has 13 residues. CDR1 is MNHEY, CDR2 SVGAGI, per germline. V was shortened by 4 bases and J by 3 bases, with 9 bases between the two germline ends. CDR3 amino acids: CASSLEKYYGYTF. The CDR3 DNA sequence: TGTGCCAGCAGTTTAGAAAAATACTATGGCTACACCTTC.